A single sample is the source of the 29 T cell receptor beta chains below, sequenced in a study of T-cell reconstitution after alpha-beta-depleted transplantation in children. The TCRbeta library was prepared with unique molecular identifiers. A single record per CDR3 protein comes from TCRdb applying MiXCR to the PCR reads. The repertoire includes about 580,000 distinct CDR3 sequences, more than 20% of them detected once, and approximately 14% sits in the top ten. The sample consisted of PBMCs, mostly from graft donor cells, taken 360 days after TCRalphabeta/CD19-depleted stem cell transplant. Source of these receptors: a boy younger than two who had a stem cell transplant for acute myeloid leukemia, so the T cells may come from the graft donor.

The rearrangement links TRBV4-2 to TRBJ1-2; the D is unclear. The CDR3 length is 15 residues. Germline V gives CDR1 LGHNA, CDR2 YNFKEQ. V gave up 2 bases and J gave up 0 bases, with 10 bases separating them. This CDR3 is CASSQRTVTNYGYTF. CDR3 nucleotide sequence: TGTGCCAGCAGCCAACGGACGGTGACTAACTATGGCTACACCTTC.

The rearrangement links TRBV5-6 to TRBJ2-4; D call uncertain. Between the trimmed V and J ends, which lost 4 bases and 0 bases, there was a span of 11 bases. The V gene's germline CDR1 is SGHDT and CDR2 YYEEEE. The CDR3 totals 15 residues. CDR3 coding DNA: TGTGCCAGCAGCGCCGACATCTTAGCCAAAAACATTCAGTACTTC. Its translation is CASSADILAKNIQYF.

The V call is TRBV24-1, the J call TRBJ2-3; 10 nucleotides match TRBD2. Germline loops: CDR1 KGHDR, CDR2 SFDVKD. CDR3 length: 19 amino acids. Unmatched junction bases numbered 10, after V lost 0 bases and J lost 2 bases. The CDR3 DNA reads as TGTGCCACCAGTGATTTGCAATTCGGAACTAGCGGGGACACAGATACGCAGTATTTT. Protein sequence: CATSDLQFGTSGDTDTQYF.

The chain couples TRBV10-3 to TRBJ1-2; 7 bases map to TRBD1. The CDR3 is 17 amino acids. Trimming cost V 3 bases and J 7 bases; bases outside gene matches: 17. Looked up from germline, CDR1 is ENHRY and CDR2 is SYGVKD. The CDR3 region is CAISEPDRRPGRSGYTF. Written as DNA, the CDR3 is TGTGCCATCAGTGAACCGGACAGGCGGCCCGGACGATCTGGCTACACCTTC.

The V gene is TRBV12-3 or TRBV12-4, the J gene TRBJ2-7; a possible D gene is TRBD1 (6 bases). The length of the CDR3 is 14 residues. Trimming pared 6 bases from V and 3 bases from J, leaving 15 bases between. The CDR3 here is CASSYTGTRYEQYF. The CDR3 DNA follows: TGTGCCAGCAGCTACACAGGGACCCGCTACGAGCAGTACTTC.

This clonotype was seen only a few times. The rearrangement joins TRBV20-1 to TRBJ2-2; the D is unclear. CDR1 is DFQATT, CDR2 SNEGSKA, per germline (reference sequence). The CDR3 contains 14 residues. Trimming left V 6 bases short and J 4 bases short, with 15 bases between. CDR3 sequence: CSALRGPLTGELFF. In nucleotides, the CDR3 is TGCAGTGCCCTCCGAGGTCCACTCACCGGGGAGCTGTTTTTT.

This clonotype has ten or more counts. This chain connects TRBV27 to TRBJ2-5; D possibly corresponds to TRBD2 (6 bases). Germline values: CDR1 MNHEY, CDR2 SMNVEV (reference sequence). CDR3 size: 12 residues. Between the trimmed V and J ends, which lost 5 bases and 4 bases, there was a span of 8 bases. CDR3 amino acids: CASSMGGETQYF. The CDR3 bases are TGTGCCAGCAGTATGGGAGGAGAGACCCAGTACTTC.

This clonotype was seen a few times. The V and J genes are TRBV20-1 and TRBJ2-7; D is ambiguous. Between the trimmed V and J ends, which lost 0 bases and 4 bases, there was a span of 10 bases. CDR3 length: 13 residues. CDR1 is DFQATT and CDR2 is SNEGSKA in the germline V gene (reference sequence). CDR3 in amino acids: CSAREGGKYEQYV. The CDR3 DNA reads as TGCAGTGCTAGAGAGGGCGGAAAATACGAGCAGTACGTC.

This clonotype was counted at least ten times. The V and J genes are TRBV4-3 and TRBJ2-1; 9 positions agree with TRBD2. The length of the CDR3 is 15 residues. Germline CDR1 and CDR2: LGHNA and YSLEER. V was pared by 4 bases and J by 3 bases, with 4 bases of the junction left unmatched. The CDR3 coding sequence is TGCGCCAGCAGCCCCCTGCGGGGGGGCTACAATGAGCAGTTCTTC. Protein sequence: CASSPLRGGYNEQFF.

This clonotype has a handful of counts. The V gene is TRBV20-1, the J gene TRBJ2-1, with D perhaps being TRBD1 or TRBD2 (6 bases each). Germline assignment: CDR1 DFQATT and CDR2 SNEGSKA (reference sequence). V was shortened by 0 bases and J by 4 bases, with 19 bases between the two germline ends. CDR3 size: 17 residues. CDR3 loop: CSARDDPGGPLYNEQFF. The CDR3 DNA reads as TGCAGTGCTAGAGATGATCCTGGGGGGCCCCTGTACAATGAGCAGTTCTTC.

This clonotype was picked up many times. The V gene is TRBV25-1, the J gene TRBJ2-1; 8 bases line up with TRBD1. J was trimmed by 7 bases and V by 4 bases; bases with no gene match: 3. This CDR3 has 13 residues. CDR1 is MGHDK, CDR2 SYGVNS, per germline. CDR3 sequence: CASSVQGANEQFF. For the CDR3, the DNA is TGTGCCAGCAGTGTCCAGGGGGCAAATGAGCAGTTCTTC.

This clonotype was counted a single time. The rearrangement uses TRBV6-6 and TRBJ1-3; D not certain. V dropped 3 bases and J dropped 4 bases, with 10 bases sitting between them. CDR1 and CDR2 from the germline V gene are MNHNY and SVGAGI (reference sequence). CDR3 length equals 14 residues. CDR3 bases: TGTGCCAGCAGTTATATGGGGAGAGGAAACACCATATATTTT. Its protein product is CASSYMGRGNTIYF.

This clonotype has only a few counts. The CDR3 sequence: CASSLGPKSFEQYF. For the CDR3, the DNA is TGTGCCAGCAGCTTAGGTCCGAAGAGTTTCGAGCAGTACTTC. V gene TRBV7-6 combines with J gene TRBJ2-7; D gene ambiguous. The CDR3 spans 14 residues. CDR1 is SGHVS, CDR2 FNYEAQ, per germline. V dropped 1 base and J dropped 6 bases, with 13 bases sitting between them.

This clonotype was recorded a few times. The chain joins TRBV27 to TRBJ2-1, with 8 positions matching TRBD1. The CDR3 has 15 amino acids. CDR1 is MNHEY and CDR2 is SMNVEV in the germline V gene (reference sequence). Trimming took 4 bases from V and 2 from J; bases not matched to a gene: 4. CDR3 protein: CASSYTGGPYNEQFF. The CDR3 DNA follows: TGTGCCAGCAGTTACACAGGGGGACCCTACAATGAGCAGTTCTTC.

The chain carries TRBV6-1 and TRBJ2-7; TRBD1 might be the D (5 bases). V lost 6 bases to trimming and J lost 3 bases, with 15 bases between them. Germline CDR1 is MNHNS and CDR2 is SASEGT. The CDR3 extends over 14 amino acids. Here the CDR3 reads CASRVGQGVYEQYF. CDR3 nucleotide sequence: TGTGCCAGCAGAGTTGGGCAGGGTGTCTACGAGCAGTACTTC.

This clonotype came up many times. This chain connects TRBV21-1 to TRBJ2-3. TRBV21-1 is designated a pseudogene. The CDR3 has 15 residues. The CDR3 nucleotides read TGTGCCAGCAGCAAAGTGGGCATCTTCACAGATACGCAGTATTTT. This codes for CASSKVGIFTDTQYF.

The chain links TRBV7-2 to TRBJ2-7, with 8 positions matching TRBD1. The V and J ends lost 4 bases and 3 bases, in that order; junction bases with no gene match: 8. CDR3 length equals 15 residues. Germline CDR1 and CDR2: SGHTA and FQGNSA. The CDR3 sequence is CASSWDRDRNYEQYV. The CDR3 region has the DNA TGTGCCAGCAGCTGGGACCGGGACAGGAACTACGAGCAGTACGTC.

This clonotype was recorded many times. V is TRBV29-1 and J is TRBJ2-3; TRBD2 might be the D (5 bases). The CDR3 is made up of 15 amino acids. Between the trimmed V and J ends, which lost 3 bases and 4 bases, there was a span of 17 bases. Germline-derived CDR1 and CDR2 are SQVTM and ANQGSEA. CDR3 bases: TGCAGCGTTGATACACTCGGACTCAGTCCAGATACGCAGTATTTT. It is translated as CSVDTLGLSPDTQYF.

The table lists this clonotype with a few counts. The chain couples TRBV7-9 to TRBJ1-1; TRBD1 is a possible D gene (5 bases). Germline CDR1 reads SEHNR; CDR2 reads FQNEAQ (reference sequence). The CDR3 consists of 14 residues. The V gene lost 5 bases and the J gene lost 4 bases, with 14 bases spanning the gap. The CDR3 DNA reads TGTGCCAGCAGCCCGGGGCCGCAAGGCACTGAAGCTTTCTTT. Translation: CASSPGPQGTEAFF.

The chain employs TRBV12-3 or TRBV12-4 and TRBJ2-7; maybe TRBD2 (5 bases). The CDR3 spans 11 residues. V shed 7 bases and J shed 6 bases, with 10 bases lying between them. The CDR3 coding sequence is TGTGCCAGCACCTCCGGAGGCGAGCAGTACTTC. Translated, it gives CASTSGGEQYF.

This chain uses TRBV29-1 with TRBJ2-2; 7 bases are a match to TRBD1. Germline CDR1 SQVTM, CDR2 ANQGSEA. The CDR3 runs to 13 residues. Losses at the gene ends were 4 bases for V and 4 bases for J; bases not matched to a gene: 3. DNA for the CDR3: TGCAGCGTTGGGACAGGCGGCACCGGGGAGCTGTTTTTT. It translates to CSVGTGGTGELFF.

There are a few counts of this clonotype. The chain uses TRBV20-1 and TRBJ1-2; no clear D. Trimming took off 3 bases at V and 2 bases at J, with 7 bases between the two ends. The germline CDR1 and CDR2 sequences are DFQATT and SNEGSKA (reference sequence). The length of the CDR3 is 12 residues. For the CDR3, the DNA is TGCAGTGCTAGGGAGGGAAACTATGGCTACACCTTC. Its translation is CSAREGNYGYTF.

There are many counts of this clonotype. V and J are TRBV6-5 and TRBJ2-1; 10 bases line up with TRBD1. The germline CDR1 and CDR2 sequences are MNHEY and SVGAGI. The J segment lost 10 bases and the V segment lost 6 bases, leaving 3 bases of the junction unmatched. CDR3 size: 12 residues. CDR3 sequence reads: CASRDRGFEQFF. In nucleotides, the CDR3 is TGTGCCAGCAGGGACAGGGGGTTCGAGCAGTTCTTC.

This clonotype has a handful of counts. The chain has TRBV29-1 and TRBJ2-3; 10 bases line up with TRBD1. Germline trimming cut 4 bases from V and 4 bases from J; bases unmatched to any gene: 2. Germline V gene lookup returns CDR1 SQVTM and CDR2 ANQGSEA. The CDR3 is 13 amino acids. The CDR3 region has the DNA TGCAGCGTTGTAGGACAGGGGGCAGATACGCAGTATTTT. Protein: CSVVGQGADTQYF.

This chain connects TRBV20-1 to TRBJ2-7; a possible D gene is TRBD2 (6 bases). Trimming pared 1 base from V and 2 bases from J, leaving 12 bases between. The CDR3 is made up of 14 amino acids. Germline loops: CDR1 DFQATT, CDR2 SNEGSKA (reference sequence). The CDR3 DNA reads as TGCAGTGCTAGAGGGCCGGCTAGCGCCTACGAGCAGTACTTC. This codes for CSARGPASAYEQYF.

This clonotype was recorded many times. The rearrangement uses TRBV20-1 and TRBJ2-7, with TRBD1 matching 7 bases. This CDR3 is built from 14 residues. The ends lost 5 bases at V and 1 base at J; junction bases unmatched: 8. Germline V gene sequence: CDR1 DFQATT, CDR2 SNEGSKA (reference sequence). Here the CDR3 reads CSASKNRGSYEQYV. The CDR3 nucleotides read TGCAGTGCTTCGAAAAACAGGGGATCCTACGAGCAGTACGTC.

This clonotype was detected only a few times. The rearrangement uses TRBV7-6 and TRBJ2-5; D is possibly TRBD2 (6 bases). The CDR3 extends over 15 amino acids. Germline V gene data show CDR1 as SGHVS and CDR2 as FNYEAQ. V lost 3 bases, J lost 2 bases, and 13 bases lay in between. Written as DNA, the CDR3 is TGTGCCAGCAGCTTGCCACGGAGGGGTCAAGAGACCCAGTACTTC. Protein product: CASSLPRRGQETQYF. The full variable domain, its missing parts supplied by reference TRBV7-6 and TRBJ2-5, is GAGVSQSPRYKVTKRGQDVALRCDPISGHVSLYWYRQALGQGPEFLTYFNYEAQQDKSGLPNDRFSAERPEGSISTLTIQRTEQRDSAMYRCASSLPRRGQETQYFGPGTRLLVL.

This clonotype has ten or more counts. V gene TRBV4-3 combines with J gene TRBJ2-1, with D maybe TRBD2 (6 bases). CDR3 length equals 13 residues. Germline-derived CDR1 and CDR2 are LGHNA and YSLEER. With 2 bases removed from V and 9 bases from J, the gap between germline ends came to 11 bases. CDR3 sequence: CASSQRLGIEQFF. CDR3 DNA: TGCGCCAGCAGCCAACGACTAGGTATTGAGCAGTTCTTC.

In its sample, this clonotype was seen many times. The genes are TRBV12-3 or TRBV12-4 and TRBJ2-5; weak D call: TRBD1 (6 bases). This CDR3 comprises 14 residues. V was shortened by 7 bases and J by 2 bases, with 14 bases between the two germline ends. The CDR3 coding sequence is TGTGCCAGCACCCGGGACACCTTACAAGAGACCCAGTACTTC. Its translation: CASTRDTLQETQYF.